The present T cell receptor (beta chain) was sequenced within a study of T-cell reconstitution after alpha-beta-depleted transplantation in children. Unique molecular identifiers were used to barcode this TCRbeta library. TCRdb ran MiXCR on the PCR reads and lists one entry per CDR3 protein. The table lists approximately 490,000 distinct CDR3 sequences, approximately 12% of them singletons. The CDR3 length is 16 residues. In germline, CDR1 is SGDLS, CDR2 YYNGEE. V dropped 3 bases and J dropped 1 base, with 14 bases sitting between them. The table lists this clonotype with a few counts. Sequencing was performed on PBMCs from the stem cell graft donor, taken from the stem cell graft. The receptor was isolated from a human donor who donated a stem cell graft to a child with combined immunodeficiency. The chain links TRBV9 to TRBJ2-1, with D possibly being TRBD2 (6 bases). This CDR3 is CASSGAGTSSYNEQFF. The DNA of the CDR3 is TGTGCCAGCAGCGGAGCCGGGACTTCTTCCTACAATGAGCAGTTCTTC. The full variable domain, rest sourced from reference TRBV9 and TRBJ2-1, is DSGVTQTPKHLITATGQRVTLRCSPRSGDLSVYWYQQSLDQGLQFLIQYYNGEERAKGNILERFSAQQFPDLHSELNLSSLELGDSALYFCASSGAGTSSYNEQFFGPGTRLTVL.